This TCR beta chain was profiled in a study of beta chain features in type 1 diabetes. The isolated RNA, all of it, was reverse transcribed, so expressed TCRB transcripts were what got sequenced. Produced via immunoSEQ multiplex PCR; TCRdb's table is partial and in-frame only. The sample includes about 410,000 clones, approximately 15% seen only once; the top ten take approximately 0.035%. A sort by CD45RO/CCR7/CD25/CD127/CD95/CD27 yielded CD4+ naive, central memory, regulatory and stem cell-like memory cells. The germline V gene encodes CDR1 MNHEY and CDR2 SMNVEV (reference sequence). Trimming removed 2 bases at V and 0 bases at J, with 3 bases between. This CDR3 is 13 amino acids long. Study observations and caveats: Type 1 diabetes patients showed fewer insertions and more deletions at VDJ junctions. Researchers cautioned that cDNA sequencing could over-represent cells with high TCR expression. Patients' naive, central memory and Treg TCRB repertoires seemed closer to one another than those of healthy donors.

Concerning this clone: The antigen is undetermined. Other DNA sequences in this specimen translate into the identical CDR3.

Specimen: naive CD4+ T cells from blood. The origin of this receptor is a man aged 30 to 39 in good health. V is TRBV27 and J is TRBJ2-3; D is unresolved. CDR3 region: CASSLTSTDTQYF. The CDR3 DNA reads TGTGCCAGCAGTTTAACTAGCACAGATACGCAGTATTTT.